These 2 T cell receptor beta chains were sequenced from one sample in a study of cytomegalovirus exposure and HLA in healthy donors. Primers for the PCR totalled 60 Vbeta and 13 Jbeta. Sequencing used immunoSEQ multiplex PCR; TCRdb keeps in-frame clones, though not all of them. The sample shows 100,000 to 150,000 clones, 70% to 80% of them seen only once. The sample taken for sequencing was PBMCs. The receptors were sampled from a woman aged 50 to 60 in good health and CMV-seronegative.

The chain carries TRBV9 and TRBJ1-5, with D unclear. Trimming left V 0 bases short and J 2 bases short, with 12 bases between. CDR3 length: 16 residues. Germline V gene sequence: CDR1 SGDLS, CDR2 YYNGEE. CDR3 in DNA: TGTGCCAGCAGCGTAGGGGTAGGAGATGGCAATCAGCCCCAGCATTTT. This codes for CASSVGVGDGNQPQHF.

V usage is TRBV27 and J usage is TRBJ2-2; 10 bases line up with TRBD2. The CDR3 loop spans 18 amino acids. Germline V gives CDR1 MNHEY, CDR2 SMNVEV (reference sequence). V dropped 4 bases and J dropped 4; count of bases not matched to a gene: 12. CDR3: CASSWGVAGGGGTGELFF. The CDR3 DNA reads as TGTGCCAGCAGTTGGGGGGTAGCGGGAGGAGGGGGCACCGGGGAGCTGTTTTTT.